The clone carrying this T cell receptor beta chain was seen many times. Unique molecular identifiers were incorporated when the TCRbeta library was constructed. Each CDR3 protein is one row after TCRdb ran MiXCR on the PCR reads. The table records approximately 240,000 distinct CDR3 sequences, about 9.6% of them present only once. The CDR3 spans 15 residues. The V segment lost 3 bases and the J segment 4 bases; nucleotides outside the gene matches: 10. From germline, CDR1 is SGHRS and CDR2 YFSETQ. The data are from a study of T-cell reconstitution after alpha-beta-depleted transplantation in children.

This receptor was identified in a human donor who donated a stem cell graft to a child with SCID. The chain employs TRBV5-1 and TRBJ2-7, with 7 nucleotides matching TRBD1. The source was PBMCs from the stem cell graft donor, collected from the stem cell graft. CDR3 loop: CASSSDEGALYEQYF. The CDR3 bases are TGCGCCAGCAGCTCAGATGAGGGGGCCTTGTACGAGCAGTACTTC.